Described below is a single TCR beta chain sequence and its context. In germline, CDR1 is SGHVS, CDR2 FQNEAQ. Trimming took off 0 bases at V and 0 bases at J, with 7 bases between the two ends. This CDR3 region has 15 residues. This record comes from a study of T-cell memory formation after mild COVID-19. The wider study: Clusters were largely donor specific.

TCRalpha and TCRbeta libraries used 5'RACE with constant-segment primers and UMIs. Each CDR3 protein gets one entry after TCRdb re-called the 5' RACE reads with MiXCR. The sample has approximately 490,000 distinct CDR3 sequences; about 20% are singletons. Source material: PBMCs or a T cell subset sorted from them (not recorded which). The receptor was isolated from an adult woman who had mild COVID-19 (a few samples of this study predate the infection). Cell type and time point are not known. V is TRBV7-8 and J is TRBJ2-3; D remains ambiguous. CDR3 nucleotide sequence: TGTGCCAGCAGCTTAGCACATTCTAGCACAGATACGCAGTATTTT. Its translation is CASSLAHSSTDTQYF.